Each of the 14 T cell receptor beta chains below was sequenced from the same sample in a study of molecular identifiers for immune sequencing clone quantification. Each CDR3 protein gets one entry after TCRdb re-called the PCR reads with MiXCR. The data contain roughly 320,000 distinct CDR3 sequences, about 22% of them singletons. Sequenced: naive CD8+ T cells from blood, with Jurkat cell RNA spiked in. Stated subset: FACS-sorted CD8+CD4-CCR7+CD45RA+ naive T cells. Receptor source: a human donor in good health. Some libraries in this study had Jurkat cell RNA spiked in.

As concerns this clonotype: A read error may be the cause here, since a much bigger clone is one base away. V is TRBV28 and J is TRBJ2-7; the D gene is possibly TRBD1 (5 bases). The CDR3 extends over 13 amino acids. V was pared by 5 bases and J by 6 bases, with 14 bases between. Germline V gene data show CDR1 as MDHEN and CDR2 as SYDVKM. CDR3 DNA sequence: TGTGCCAGCAGTCCACCCGGACAAAGCGAGCAGTACTTC. It yields the protein CASSPPGQSEQYF. The variable domain in full, with the rest retrieved from reference TRBV28 and TRBJ2-7, is DVKVTQSSRYLVKRTGEKVFLECVQDMDHENMFWYRQDPGLGLRLIYFSYDVKMKEKGDIPEGYSVSREKKERFSLILESASTNQTSMYLCASSPPGQSEQYFGPGTRLTVT.

The sample holds a few counts of this clonotype. This sequence joins TRBV2 and TRBJ1-2, with D hard to call. CDR3 length equals 14 residues. CDR1 and CDR2 from the germline V gene are SNHLY and FYNNEI. V gave up 8 bases and J gave up 0 bases, with 13 bases separating them. For the CDR3, the DNA is TGTGCCAGCCTGGGCAGTACAGCTAACTATGGCTACACCTTC. As protein: CASLGSTANYGYTF.

This clonotype was recorded many times. The rearrangement uses TRBV5-4 and TRBJ2-7; no clear D gene. Trimming took 4 bases from V and 2 from J, leaving 4 bases between them. Germline CDR1 reads SGHNT; CDR2 reads YYREEE (reference sequence). The length of the CDR3 is 11 residues. CDR3 DNA sequence: TGTGCCAGCAGCGGGACCTACGAGCAGTACTTC. It translates to CASSGTYEQYF.

The gene calls are TRBV12-3 or TRBV12-4 and TRBJ1-5; weak D call: TRBD1 (5 bases). The CDR3 contains 18 residues. The V and J ends lost 5 bases and 0 bases respectively, with 20 bases between them. In nucleotides, the CDR3 is TGTGCCAGCAGTCCGTCCCTCGGGGCAGACTATAGCAATCAGCCCCAGCATTTT. This sequence encodes CASSPSLGADYSNQPQHF.

Only a few counts were recorded for this clonotype. The chain joins TRBV11-2 to TRBJ2-1, with a possible D match to TRBD1 (5 bases). CDR1 is SGHAT, CDR2 FQNNGV, per germline. Trimming removed 5 bases at V and 3 bases at J, with 11 bases between. This CDR3 spans 14 amino acids. CDR3 residues: CASSVGQIYNEQFF. The CDR3 DNA reads as TGTGCCAGCAGCGTCGGACAAATCTACAATGAGCAGTTCTTC.

With respect to this clonotype: This may stem from a read error, because a much larger clone lies one nucleotide away. The chain carries TRBV2 and TRBJ1-2, with D unresolved. The CDR3 extends over 14 amino acids. The V gene lost 6 bases and the J gene lost 2 bases, with 13 bases spanning the gap. Germline values: CDR1 SNHLY, CDR2 FYNNEI. CDR3 loop: CASRVTESNYGYTF. The CDR3 DNA reads as TGTGCCAGCAGAGTCACCGAGAGCAACTATGGCTACACCTTC.

The chain employs TRBV4-1 and TRBJ2-7; 10 bases are a match to TRBD1. This CDR3 has 14 residues. CDR1 is MGHRA and CDR2 is YSYEKL in the germline V gene. Losses at the gene ends were 5 bases for V and 3 bases for J; bases not matched to a gene: 4. The CDR3 DNA reads as TGCGCCAGCAGCTACCGGGACAGGGGCTACGAGCAGTACTTC. As protein: CASSYRDRGYEQYF.

The CDR3 loop is CASRPRRGGGGPKETQYF. Written as DNA, the CDR3 is TGTGCCAGCAGACCCCGTAGGGGTGGCGGGGGGCCGAAAGAGACCCAGTACTTC. The chain links TRBV7-6 to TRBJ2-5; 8 positions match TRBD2. The V gene's germline CDR1 is SGHVS and CDR2 FNYEAQ. V shed 6 bases and J 3 bases; nucleotides not matched to a gene: 18. The CDR3 has 18 amino acids.

The chain has TRBV12-3 or TRBV12-4 and TRBJ1-5; D possibly corresponds to TRBD1 (5 bases). The length of the CDR3 is 15 residues. V dropped 5 bases and J dropped 0 bases, with 11 bases sitting between them. As DNA, the CDR3 is TGTGCCAGCAGTCTGACAGAAGATAGCAATCAGCCCCAGCATTTT. Protein product: CASSLTEDSNQPQHF.

This clonotype was counted only a few times. A read error is likely, as this CDR3 ends without the conserved phenylalanine or tryptophan. The gene calls are TRBV12-3 or TRBV12-4 and TRBJ1-1; D might be TRBD1 (5 bases). This CDR3 contains 14 residues. Trimming cost V 0 bases and J 1 base, with 6 bases left between them. The CDR3 protein is CASSLATGNTEAFL. The DNA of the CDR3 is TGTGCCAGCAGTTTAGCCACAGGGAACACTGAAGCTTTCTTA.

This clonotype was recorded at least ten times. Sequence at one end of the junction differs from germline and may be a read error. V gene TRBV29-1 combines with J gene TRBJ2-1; 8 bases map to TRBD1. The germline gives CDR1 SQVTM, CDR2 ANQGSEA. The CDR3 extends over 14 amino acids. CDR3 sequence: CSVEDRGSYNEQFF. The CDR3 DNA follows: TGCAGCGTGGAAGACAGGGGATCCTACAATGAGCAGTTCTTC.

The sample holds many counts of this clonotype. V gene TRBV7-9 combines with J gene TRBJ2-3; TRBD1 or TRBD2 may be the D gene (5 bases each). Per germline, CDR1 SEHNR and CDR2 FQNEAQ (reference sequence). Trimming took off 1 base at V and 2 bases at J, with 7 bases between the two ends. CDR3 size: 14 residues. The CDR3 DNA follows: TGTGCCAGCAGCTTAGGAGGGGACACAGATACGCAGTATTTT. Its translation is CASSLGGDTDTQYF.

Details on this clonotype: This may stem from a read error, because a much larger clone lies one nucleotide away. The chain uses TRBV12-3 or TRBV12-4 and TRBJ2-1; TRBD2 agrees at 8 bases. This CDR3 has 15 residues. V was clipped by 5 bases and J by 7 bases; unmatched bases: 10. The CDR3 loop reads CASSKSGGTFNEQFF. CDR3 DNA: TGTGCCAGCAGTAAAAGCGGGGGCACCTTTAATGAGCAGTTCTTC.

This clonotype has more than one count but fewer than ten. The chain carries TRBV6-6 and TRBJ2-3; 9 bases fit TRBD1. Germline V lookup: CDR1 MNHNY, CDR2 SVGAGI (reference sequence). The CDR3 runs to 17 residues. With V trimmed by 1 base and J by 1 base, 6 bases remained unmatched. The CDR3 sequence is CASSYLGTGMGTDTQYF. The CDR3, as DNA: TGTGCCAGCAGTTACTTGGGGACAGGGATGGGCACAGATACGCAGTATTTT.